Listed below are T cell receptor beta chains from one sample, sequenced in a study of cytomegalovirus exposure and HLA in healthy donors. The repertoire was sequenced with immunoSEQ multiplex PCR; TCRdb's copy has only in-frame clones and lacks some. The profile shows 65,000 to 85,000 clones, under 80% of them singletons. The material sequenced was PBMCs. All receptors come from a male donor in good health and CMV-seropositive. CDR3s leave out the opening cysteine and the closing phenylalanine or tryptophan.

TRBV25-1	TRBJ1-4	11	ASNRQTNEKLF
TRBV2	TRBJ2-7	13	ARGGSGVGSYEQY
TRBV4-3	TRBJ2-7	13	ASSQGRAGPYEQY
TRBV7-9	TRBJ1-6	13	ASSPGDRKNSPLH
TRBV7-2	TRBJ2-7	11	ASSPEGYRDFY
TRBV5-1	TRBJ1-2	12	ASSLVGENYGYT
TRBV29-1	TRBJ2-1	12	SVVSGRANNEQF
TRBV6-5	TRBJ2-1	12	ASNLAGGFNEQF
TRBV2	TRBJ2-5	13	ASSTSGGSLGTQY
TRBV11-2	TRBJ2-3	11	ASSLYMSDTQY
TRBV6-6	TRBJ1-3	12	ASSGSRLLNTIY
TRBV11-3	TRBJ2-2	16	ASSYSPRQAKNTGELF
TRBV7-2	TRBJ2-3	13	ASSLGPAGTDTQY
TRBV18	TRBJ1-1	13	ASSPPANVNTEAF
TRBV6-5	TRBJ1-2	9	ASRGDYGYT
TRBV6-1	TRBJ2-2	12	ASTPGLGPGELF